Sequencing of this T cell receptor (beta chain) was carried out in a study of blood T cells in healthy people across ages. A second about 6 to 12 cycle PCR used barcoded and J-beta primers. Researchers report that a template-switch adaptor with 12 random nucleotides tagged each cDNA molecule. TCRdb itself ran the 5' RACE reads through MiXCR, one entry per CDR3 protein. The table records 650,000 to 800,000 distinct CDR3 sequences, 44% of them present only once. Germline-derived CDR1 and CDR2 are MNHNS and SASEGT. This CDR3 has 14 residues. Trimming left V 6 bases short and J 7 bases short, with 16 bases between.

The chain is built from TRBV6-1 and TRBJ1-5, with D uncertain. The specimen was blood. The source of this sequence is a man aged 55 to 70 in good health. The CDR3 loop reads CASSQGRSLQPQHF. The CDR3 nucleotides are TGTGCCAGCAGCCAAGGACGGTCGCTCCAGCCCCAGCATTTT.